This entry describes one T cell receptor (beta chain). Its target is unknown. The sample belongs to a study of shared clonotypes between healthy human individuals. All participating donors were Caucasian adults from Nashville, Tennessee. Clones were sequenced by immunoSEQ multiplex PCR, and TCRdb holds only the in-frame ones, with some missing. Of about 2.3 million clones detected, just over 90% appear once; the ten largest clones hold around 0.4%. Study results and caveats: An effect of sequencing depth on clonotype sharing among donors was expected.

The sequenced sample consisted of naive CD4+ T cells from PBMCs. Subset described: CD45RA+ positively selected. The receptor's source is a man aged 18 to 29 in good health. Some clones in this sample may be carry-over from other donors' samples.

Here the CDR3 reads CASRVRQGGNTEAFF. In DNA form, the CDR3 reads TGTGCCAGCAGGGTCCGACAGGGGGGGAACACTGAAGCTTTCTTT. V gene TRBV27 combines with J gene TRBJ1-1; TRBD1 matches 9 bases. V was clipped by 6 bases and J by 1 base; unmatched bases: 6. The CDR3 length is 15 residues. From germline, CDR1 is MNHEY and CDR2 SMNVEV (reference sequence).